The clone carrying this T cell receptor (beta chain) was counted once. This specimen belongs to a study of blood T cell repertoires in COVID-19. The data were produced by immunoSEQ multiplex PCR, yet TCRdb's version contains in-frame clones alone and is incomplete. The sample yields approximately 310,000 clones, roughly 85% seen once. This CDR3 is built from 14 residues. CDR1 and CDR2 (germline): SGHTA, FQGTGA. With 5 bases removed from V and 2 bases from J, the gap between germline ends came to 11 bases. Material for sequencing was PBMCs or T cells enriched from blood (not recorded which). The chain has TRBV7-3 and TRBJ2-3; tentatively, D is TRBD1 (5 bases). The TCR was taken from a woman between 25 and 40 years old who had been exposed to COVID-19. CDR3 nucleotides: TGTGCCAGCAGCCTTAAGACAGTCACAGATACGCAGTATTTT. It yields the protein CASSLKTVTDTQYF.